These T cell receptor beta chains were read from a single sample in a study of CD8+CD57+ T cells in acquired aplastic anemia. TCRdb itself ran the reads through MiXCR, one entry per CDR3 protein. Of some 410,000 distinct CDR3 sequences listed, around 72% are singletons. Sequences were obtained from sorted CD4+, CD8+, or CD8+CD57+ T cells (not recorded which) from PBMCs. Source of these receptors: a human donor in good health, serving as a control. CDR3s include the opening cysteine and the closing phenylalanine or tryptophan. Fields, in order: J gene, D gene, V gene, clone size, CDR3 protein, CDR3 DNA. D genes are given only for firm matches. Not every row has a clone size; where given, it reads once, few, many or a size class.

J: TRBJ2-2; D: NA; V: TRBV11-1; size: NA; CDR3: CASSAMGLGTGELFF; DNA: TGTGCCAGCAGCGCAATGGGGCTAGGCACCGGGGAGCTGTTTTTT
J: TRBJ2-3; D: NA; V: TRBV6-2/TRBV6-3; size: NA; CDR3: CASSRPWDTQYF; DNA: TGTGCCAGCAGCCGACCGTGGGATACGCAGTATTTT
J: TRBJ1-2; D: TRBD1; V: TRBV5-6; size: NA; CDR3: CASSPRDRVLQGYTF; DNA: TGTGCCAGCAGCCCAAGGGACAGGGTTCTCCAAGGCTACACCTTC
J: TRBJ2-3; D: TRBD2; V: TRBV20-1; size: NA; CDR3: CSAPTSGGADTQYF; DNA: TGCAGTGCTCCGACTAGCGGGGGGGCAGATACGCAGTATTTT
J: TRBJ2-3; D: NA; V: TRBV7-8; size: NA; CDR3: CASSLAGTDTDTQYF; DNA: TGTGCCAGCAGCTTAGCAGGGACGGACACAGATACGCAGTATTTT
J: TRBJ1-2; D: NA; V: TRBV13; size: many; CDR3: CASSLRGEGYTF; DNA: TGTGCCAGCAGCTTACGTGGGGAAGGCTACACCTTC
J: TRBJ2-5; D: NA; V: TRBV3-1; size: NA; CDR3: CASSPRGAQETQYF; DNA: TGTGCCAGCAGCCCCAGGGGGGCGCAAGAGACCCAGTACTTC
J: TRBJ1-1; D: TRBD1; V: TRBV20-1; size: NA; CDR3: CSARDEGGDQAFF; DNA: TGCAGTGCTAGAGATGAAGGGGGCGATCAGGCTTTCTTT
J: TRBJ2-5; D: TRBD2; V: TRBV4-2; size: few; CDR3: CASSHGSGWRGEVQETQYF; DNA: TGTGCCAGCAGCCACGGCAGTGGCTGGCGGGGGGAGGTACAAGAGACCCAGTACTTC
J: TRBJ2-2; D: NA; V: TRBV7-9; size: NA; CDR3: CASSPIPDRTGELFF; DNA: TGTGCCAGCAGCCCTATTCCTGACCGGACCGGGGAGCTGTTTTTT
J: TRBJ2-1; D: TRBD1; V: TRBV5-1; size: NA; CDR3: CASSLIAQGAYNEQFF; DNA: TGCGCCAGCAGCTTGATTGCACAGGGGGCCTACAATGAGCAGTTCTTC
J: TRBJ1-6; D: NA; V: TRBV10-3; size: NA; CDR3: CSISLGTRSAYNSPLHF; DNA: TGTTCCATCAGCCTCGGGACAAGGAGCGCCTATAATTCACCCCTCCACTTT
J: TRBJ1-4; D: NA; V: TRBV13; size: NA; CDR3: CASRKENTEKLFF; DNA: TGTGCCAGCAGGAAGGAGAACACTGAAAAACTGTTTTTT
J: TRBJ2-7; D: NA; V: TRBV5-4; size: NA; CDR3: CASSLALNEQYF; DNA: TGTGCCAGCAGCTTAGCGCTGAACGAGCAGTACTTC
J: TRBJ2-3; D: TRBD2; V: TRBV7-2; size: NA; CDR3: CASSGAGSGGAPETQYF; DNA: TGTGCCAGCAGTGGTGCTGGTAGCGGGGGGGCCCCAGAGACGCAGTATTTT
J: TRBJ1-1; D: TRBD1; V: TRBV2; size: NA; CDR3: CAGTRQGAGTEAFF; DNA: TGTGCCGGCACAAGACAGGGGGCAGGAACTGAAGCTTTCTTT
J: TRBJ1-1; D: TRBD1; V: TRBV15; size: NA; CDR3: CATSRRQGDTEAFF; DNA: TGTGCCACCAGCAGGCGACAGGGCGACACTGAAGCTTTCTTT
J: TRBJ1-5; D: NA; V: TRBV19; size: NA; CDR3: CAGCLTGTHQPQHF; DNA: TGTGCCGGCTGCCTGACAGGAACTCATCAGCCCCAGCATTTT
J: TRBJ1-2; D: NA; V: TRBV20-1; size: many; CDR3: CSARGGSGTNYGYTF; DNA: TGCAGTGCTAGAGGGGGGTCAGGCACCAACTATGGCTACACCTTC
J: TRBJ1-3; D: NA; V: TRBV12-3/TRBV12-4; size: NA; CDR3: CASRYNSGNTIYF; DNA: TGTGCCAGCAGGTATAACTCTGGAAACACCATATATTTT
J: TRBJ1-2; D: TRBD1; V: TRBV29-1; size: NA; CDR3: CSGLTGNYGYTF; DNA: TGCAGCGGGCTGACAGGGAACTATGGCTACACCTTC
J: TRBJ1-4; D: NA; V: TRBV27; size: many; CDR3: CASSWTGGEKLFF; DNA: TGTGCCAGCAGTTGGACTGGGGGTGAAAAACTGTTTTTT
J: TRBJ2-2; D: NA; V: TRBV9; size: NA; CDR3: CASSENAVPGPSTGELFF; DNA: TGTGCCAGCAGCGAGAATGCGGTACCCGGTCCCTCCACCGGGGAGCTGTTTTTT
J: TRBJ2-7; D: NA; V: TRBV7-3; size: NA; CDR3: CASSLALGDPSNQQYF; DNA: TGTGCCAGCAGCTTAGCCCTAGGGGACCCATCCAACCAGCAGTACTTC